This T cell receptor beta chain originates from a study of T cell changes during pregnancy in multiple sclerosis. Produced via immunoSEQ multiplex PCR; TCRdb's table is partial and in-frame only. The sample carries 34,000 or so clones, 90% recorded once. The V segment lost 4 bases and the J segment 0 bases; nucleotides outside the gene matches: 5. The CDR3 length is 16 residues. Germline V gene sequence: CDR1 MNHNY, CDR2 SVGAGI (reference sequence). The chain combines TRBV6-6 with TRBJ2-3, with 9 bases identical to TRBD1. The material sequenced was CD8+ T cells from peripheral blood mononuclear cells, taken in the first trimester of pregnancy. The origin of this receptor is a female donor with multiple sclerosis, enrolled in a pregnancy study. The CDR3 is CASSFRGTGSTDTQYF. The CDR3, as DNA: TGTGCCAGCAGTTTCCGAGGGACAGGGAGCACAGATACGCAGTATTTT.